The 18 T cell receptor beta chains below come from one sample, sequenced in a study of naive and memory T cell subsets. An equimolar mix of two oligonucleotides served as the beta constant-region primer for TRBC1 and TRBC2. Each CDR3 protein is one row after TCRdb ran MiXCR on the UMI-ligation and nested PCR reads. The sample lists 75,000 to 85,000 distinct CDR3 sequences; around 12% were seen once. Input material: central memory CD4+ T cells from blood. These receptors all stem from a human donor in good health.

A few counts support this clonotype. The CDR3 sequence is CASSLTKNTEAFF. CDR3 in DNA: TGTGCCAGCTCACTTACCAAGAACACTGAAGCTTTCTTT. The rearrangement links TRBV18 to TRBJ1-1; D is undetermined. The V and J ends lost 4 bases and 1 base respectively, with 7 bases between them. This CDR3 region has 13 residues. CDR1 and CDR2 from the germline V gene are KGHSH and LQKENI.

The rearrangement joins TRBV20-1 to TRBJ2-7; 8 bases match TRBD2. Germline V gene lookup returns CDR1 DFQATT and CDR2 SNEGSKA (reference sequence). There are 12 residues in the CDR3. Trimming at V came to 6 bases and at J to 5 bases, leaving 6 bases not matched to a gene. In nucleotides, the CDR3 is TGCAGTGCCTCACTAGCGGTCCACGAGCAGTACTTC. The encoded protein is CSASLAVHEQYF.

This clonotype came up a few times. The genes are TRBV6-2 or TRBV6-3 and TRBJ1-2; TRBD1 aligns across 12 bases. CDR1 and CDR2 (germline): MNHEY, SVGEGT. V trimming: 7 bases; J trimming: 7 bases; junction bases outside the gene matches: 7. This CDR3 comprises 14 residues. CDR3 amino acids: CASTRDRGHSGYTF. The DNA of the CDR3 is TGTGCCAGCACTCGGGACAGGGGGCATTCTGGCTACACCTTC.

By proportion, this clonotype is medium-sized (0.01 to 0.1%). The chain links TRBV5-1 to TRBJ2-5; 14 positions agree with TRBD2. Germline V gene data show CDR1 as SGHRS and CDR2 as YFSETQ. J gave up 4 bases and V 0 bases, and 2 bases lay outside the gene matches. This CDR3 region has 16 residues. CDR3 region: CASSLAGLAGGETQYF. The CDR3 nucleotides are TGCGCCAGCAGCTTGGCCGGACTAGCGGGAGGAGAGACCCAGTACTTC.

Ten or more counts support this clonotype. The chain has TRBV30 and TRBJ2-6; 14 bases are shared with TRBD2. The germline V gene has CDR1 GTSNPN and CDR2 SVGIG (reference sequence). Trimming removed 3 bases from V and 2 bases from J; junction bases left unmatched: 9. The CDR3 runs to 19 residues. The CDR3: CAWRARPGLAGAGANVLTF. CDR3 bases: TGTGCCTGGAGGGCCAGGCCGGGACTAGCGGGAGCTGGGGCCAACGTCCTGACTTTC.

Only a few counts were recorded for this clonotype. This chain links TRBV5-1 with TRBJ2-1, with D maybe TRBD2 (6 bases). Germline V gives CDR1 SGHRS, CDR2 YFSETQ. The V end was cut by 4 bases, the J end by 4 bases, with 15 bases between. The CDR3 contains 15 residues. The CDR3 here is CASSRIAEAYNEQFF. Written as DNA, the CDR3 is TGCGCCAGCAGCAGGATAGCGGAGGCTTACAATGAGCAGTTCTTC.

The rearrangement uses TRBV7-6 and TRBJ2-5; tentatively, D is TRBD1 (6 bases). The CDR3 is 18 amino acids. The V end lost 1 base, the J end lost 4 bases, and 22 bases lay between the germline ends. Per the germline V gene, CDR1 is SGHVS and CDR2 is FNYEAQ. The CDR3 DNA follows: TGTGCCAGCAGCTTAGATTCCTTGGGACACCCATCCCCAGAGACCCAGTACTTC. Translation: CASSLDSLGHPSPETQYF.

The CDR3 DNA sequence: TGTGCCAGCTCACCTTCGACGGGGACAGATACGCAGTATTTT. Translated: CASSPSTGTDTQYF. The V call is TRBV18, the J call TRBJ2-3, with D maybe TRBD2 (5 bases). V gave up 3 bases and J gave up 3 bases, with 10 bases separating them. Per germline, CDR1 KGHSH and CDR2 LQKENI. The length of the CDR3 is 14 residues.

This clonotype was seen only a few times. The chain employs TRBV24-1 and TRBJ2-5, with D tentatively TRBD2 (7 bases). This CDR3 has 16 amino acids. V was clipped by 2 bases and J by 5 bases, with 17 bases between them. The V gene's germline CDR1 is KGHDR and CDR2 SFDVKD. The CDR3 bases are TGTGCCACCAGTGATTCCTCACGGGGGGCGGGTGAGACCCAGTACTTC. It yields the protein CATSDSSRGAGETQYF.

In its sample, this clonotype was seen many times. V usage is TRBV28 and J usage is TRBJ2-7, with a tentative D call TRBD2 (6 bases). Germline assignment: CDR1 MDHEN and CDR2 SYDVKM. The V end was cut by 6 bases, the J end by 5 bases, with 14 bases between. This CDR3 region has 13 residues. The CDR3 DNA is TGTGCCAGCAGATTGGGGACTCGCAACGAGCAGTACTTC. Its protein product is CASRLGTRNEQYF.

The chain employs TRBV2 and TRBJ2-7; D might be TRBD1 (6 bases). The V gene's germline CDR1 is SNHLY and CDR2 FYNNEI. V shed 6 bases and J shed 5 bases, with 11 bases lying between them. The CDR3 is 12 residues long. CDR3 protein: CASSRDINEQYF. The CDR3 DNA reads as TGTGCCAGCAGCCGGGACATTAACGAGCAGTACTTC.

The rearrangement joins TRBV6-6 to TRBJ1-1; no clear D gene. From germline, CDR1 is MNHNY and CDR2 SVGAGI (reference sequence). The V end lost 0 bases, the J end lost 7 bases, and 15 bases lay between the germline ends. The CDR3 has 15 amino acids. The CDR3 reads CASSYSTVSSDEAFF. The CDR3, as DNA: TGTGCCAGCAGTTACTCGACCGTGAGCAGCGATGAAGCTTTCTTT.

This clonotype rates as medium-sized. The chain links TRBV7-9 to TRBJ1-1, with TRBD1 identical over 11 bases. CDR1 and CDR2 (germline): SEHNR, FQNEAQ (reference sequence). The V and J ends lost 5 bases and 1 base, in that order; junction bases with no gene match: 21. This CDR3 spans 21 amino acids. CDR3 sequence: CASSPWAKGQGGLLWNTEAFF. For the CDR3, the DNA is TGTGCCAGCAGCCCATGGGCGAAGGGACAGGGGGGTCTTTTGTGGAACACTGAAGCTTTCTTT.

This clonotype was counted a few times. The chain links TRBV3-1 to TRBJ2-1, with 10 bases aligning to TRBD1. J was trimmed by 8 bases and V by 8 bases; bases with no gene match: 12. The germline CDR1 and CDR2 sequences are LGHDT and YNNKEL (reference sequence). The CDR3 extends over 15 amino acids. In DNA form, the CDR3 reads TGTGCCAGCCGCCTAAACACGGGACAGGGGTATGAGCAGTTCTTC. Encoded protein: CASRLNTGQGYEQFF.

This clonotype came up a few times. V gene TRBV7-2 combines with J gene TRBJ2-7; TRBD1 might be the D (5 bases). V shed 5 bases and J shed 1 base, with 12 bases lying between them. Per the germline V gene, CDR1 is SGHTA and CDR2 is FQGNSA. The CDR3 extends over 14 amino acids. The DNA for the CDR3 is TGTGCCAGCAGCCATGGAGACAGATCCTACGAGCAGTACTTC. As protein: CASSHGDRSYEQYF.

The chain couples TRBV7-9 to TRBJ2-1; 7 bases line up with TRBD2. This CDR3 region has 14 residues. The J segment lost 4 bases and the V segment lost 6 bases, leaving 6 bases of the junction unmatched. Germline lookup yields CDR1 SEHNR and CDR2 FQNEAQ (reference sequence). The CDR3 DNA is TGTGCCAGCAGGGCGGGAGCGTCTTACAATGAGCAGTTCTTC. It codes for CASRAGASYNEQFF.

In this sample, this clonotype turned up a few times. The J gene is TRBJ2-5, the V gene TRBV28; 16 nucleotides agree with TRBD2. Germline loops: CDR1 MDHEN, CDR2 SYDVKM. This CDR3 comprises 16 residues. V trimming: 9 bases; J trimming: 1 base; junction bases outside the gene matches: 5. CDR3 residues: CASRGTSGRAQETQYF. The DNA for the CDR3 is TGTGCCAGTCGGGGGACTAGCGGGAGGGCCCAAGAGACCCAGTACTTC.

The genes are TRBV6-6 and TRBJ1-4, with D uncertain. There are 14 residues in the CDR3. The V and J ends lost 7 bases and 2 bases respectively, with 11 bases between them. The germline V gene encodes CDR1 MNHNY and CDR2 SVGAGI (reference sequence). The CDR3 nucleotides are TGTGCCAGCACTTCAGGATCGACTAATGAAAAACTGTTTTTT. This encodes CASTSGSTNEKLFF.